This T cell receptor (beta chain) originates from a study of blood T cell repertoires in COVID-19. Study as a whole: The study drew acute and convalescent COVID-19 samples from the United States, Italy and Spain. PBMCs, B-cell-depleted T cells, or T cells were the source of the cDNA or gDNA that made up the material.

The repertoire was sequenced with immunoSEQ multiplex PCR; TCRdb's copy has only in-frame clones and lacks some. The repertoire holds about 160,000 clones, with under 95% as singletons. Germline-derived CDR1 and CDR2 are SQVTM and ANQGSEA. The CDR3 consists of 14 residues. Trimming took off 7 bases at V and 2 bases at J, with 17 bases between the two ends. The sample was peripheral blood. V usage is TRBV29-1 and J usage is TRBJ2-5; no clear D gene. The receptor was isolated from a man younger than 35 with acute or convalescent COVID-19. The CDR3 sequence: CSAPPQNSQETQYF. CDR3 nucleotide sequence: TGCAGCGCCCCACCTCAAAACTCGCAAGAGACCCAGTACTTC.